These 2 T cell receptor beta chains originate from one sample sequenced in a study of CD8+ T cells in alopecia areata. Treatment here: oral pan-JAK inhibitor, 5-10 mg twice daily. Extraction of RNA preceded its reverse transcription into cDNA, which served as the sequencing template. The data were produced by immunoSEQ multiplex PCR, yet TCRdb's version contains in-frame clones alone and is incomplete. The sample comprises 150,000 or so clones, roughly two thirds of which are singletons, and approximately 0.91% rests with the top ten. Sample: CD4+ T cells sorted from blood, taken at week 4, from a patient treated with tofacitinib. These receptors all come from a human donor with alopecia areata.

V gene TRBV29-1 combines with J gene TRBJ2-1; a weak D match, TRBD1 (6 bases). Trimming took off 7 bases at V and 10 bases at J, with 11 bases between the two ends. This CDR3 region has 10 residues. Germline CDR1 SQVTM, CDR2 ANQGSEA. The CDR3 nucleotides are TGCAGCGCAATGGGGGCCGAGCAGTTCTTC. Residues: CSAMGAEQFF.

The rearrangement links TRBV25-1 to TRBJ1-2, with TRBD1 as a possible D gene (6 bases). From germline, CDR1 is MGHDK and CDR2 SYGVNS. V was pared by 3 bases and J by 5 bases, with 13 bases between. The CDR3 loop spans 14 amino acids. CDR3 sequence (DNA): TGTGCCAGCAGTGACCCCGGTAGGGGGTATGGCTACACCTTC. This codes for CASSDPGRGYGYTF.